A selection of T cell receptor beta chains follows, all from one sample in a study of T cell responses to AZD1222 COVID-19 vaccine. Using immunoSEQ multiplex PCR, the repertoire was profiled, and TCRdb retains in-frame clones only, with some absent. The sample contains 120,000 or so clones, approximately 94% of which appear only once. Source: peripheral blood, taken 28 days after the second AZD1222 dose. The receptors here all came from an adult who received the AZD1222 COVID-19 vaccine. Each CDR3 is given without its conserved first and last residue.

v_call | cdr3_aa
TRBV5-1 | ASSSTSSGADEQY
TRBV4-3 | ASSQVNGGGAADTQY
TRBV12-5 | ASGLGQRLTNEKLF
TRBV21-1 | ASSPMRTNTGELF
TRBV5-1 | ASSLVGTGGGYTEAF
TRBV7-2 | ASSLEAVRGSNQPQH
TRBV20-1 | SAGNPTEAF
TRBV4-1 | ASSQWLELNTEAF
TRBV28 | ASSLSQETQY
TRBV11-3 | ASSPGTSINEQF
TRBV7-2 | ASSYNRDTGELF
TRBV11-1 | ASSLSGQGFGGELF
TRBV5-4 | ASSWRYNEQF
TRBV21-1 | ASGFGYYNEQF
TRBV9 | ASQWGQSTDTQY
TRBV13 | ASSPRGHNEQF
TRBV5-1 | ASSLLPDPYEQY
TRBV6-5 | ASSTGTGVDYGYT
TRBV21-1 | ASSKEDYNEQF
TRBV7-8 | ASSLALQSVDEQY
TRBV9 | ASSPSGYTDTQY
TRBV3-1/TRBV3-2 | ASSQVVGFGNSPLH
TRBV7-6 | ASSPTSGSYNEQF
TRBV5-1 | ASSLAGGENIQY
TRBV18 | ASSPESNQPQH
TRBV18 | ASSPQGLHGYT
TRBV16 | ASSQTGEEEKLF
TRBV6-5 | ASSRLAVGDEQY
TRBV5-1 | ASSLGIGSGEKLF
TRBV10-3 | AISEGRALGVAF
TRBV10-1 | ASHISYNNEQF
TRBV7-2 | ASSSGQGAHTGELF
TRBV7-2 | ASSLGGNPYGYT
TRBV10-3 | AISDRAENQPQH
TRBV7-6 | ASSLNRQNTEAF
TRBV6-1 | ASSELEEKLF
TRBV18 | ASSPTGTGGRQPQH